This is a list of T cell receptor beta chains from one sample in a study of breast tumors, draining lymph nodes, adjacent tissues. In TCRdb, the multiplex PCR reads were re-called with MiXCR into one record per CDR3 protein. Among fewer than 250,000 distinct CDR3 sequences listed, about a third were seen once. The sequenced sample was axillary lymph node tissue. All receptors derive from a female donor with breast cancer. Some clones in this sample may be carry-over from other donors' samples. CDR3s include the opening cysteine and the closing phenylalanine or tryptophan. The D gene is left open where the match is weak. A clone size is listed for some rows: how often the clone was seen (once, few, many), or a class if it is expanded.

cdr3_aa cdr3_nt j_call clone_size d_call v_call
CASSQDTVSSAGGRYEQYF TGTGCCAGCAGCCAAGACACCGTCTCGTCAGCGGGAGGGCGGTACGAGCAGTACTTC TRBJ2-7 many TRBD2 TRBV4-2
CASSQEGLAGETQYF TGCGCCAGCAGCCAAGAGGGCCTAGCGGGAGAGACCCAGTACTTC TRBJ2-5 many TRBD2 TRBV4-1
CASGYSSEDRVIEQYF TGTGCCAGCGGTTACTCGTCCGAAGACAGGGTAATCGAGCAGTACTTC TRBJ2-7 few TRBD1 TRBV6-5
CASSASTGTYEQSF TGTGCCAGCAGCGCCTCGACAGGTACCTACGAGCAGTCCTTC TRBJ2-7 many - TRBV9
CAWDSGTGSTGELFF TGTGCCTGGGATTCCGGGACAGGGAGCACCGGGGAGCTGTTTTTT TRBJ2-2 - TRBD1 TRBV6-4
CATSGDTTDTQFF TGTGCCACCAGTGGGGACACCACAGATACGCAGTTCTTC TRBJ2-1 - - TRBV24-1
CASSLVVNSPLHF TGTGCCAGCAGTCTGGTCGTAAATTCACCCCTCCACTTT TRBJ1-6 - - TRBV6-4
CASSKTRDSREKLFF TGTGCCAGCAGCAAAACGAGGGACAGTAGAGAAAAACTGTTTTTT TRBJ1-4 - TRBD1 TRBV9
CASRPRRGASYEQYF TGTGCCAGCAGACCTAGGCGGGGGGCCTCCTACGAGCAGTACTTC TRBJ2-7 many TRBD2 TRBV7-8
CASSQAGTGAYEQYF TGCGCCAGCAGCCAAGCCGGGACAGGGGCCTACGAGCAGTACTTC TRBJ2-7 many TRBD1 TRBV4-1
CASSGRGGTLAGDTDTQYF TGTGCCAGCAGCGGCCGGGGGGGAACCCTAGCGGGGGACACAGATACGCAGTATTTT TRBJ2-3 many TRBD2 TRBV11-3
CATSRVTLGGKLFF TGTGCCACCAGCAGAGTGACCTTGGGGGGAAAACTGTTTTTT TRBJ1-4 few - TRBV15
CASSVGAGAYNEQYF TGTGCCAGCAGCGTAGGAGCGGGAGCTTACAATGAGCAGTATTTT TRBJ2-3 - TRBD2 TRBV9
CASNPGTGSSYNEQFF TGTGCCAGTAACCCCGGGACAGGGAGCTCCTACAATGAGCAGTTCTTC TRBJ2-1 many TRBD1 TRBV19
CASSDGGHPTDTQYF TGCGCCAGCAGTGATGGGGGACACCCCACAGATACGCAGTATTTT TRBJ2-3 many - TRBV10-2
CASSAGGGEQYF TGTGCCAGCAGCGCCGGGGGGGGCGAGCAGTACTTC TRBJ2-7 many TRBD2 TRBV7-2
CASSFEGYEQYF TGTGCCAGCAGTTTTGAGGGGTACGAGCAGTACTTC TRBJ2-7 many - TRBV27
CSARTGAGEKLFF TGCAGTGCGAGGACAGGGGCGGGTGAAAAACTGTTTTTT TRBJ1-4 - TRBD1 TRBV20-1
CASSDGGKYEQYF TGTGCCAGCAGTGATGGGGGGAAGTACGAGCAGTACTTC TRBJ2-7 many - TRBV25-1
CASSLLQGAYGYTF TGTGCCAGCAGCTTATTACAGGGAGCCTATGGCTACACCTTC TRBJ1-2 many - TRBV7-9
CASSHGVGGANVLTF TGTGCCAGCAGTCATGGGGTGGGTGGGGCCAACGTCCTGACTTTC TRBJ2-6 many - TRBV6-5
CASSSIAGHSYNEQFF TGTGCCAGCAGTTCTATAGCGGGGCACTCCTACAATGAGCAGTTCTTC TRBJ2-1 - TRBD2 TRBV27
CASSLELGAAEAFF TGCGCCAGCAGCTTGGAGCTAGGGGCTGCAGAAGCTTTCTTT TRBJ1-1 - - TRBV5-1
CSAGVLSGDTQYF TGCAGTGCTGGGGTTTTGAGTGGAGATACGCAGTATTTT TRBJ2-3 many - TRBV20-1
CASSQVQAGRNEQFF TGCGCCAGCAGCCAAGTACAAGCGGGGCGTAATGAGCAGTTCTTC TRBJ2-1 many TRBD2 TRBV4-1
CASSSWDRGGTKNIQYF TGTGCCAGCAGCTCCTGGGACAGGGGGGGGACCAAAAACATTCAGTACTTC TRBJ2-4 few TRBD1 TRBV11-2
CASSPDDRRGGTLHF TGTGCCAGCAGCCCTGACGACAGGCGGGGTGGGACCCTCCACTTT TRBJ1-6 - - TRBV7-2
CASSSTESYEQYF TGTGCCAGCAGCTCAACAGAGTCCTACGAGCAGTACTTC TRBJ2-7 many - TRBV5-8
CASNPRGQNYGYTF TGTGCCAGCAATCCCCGGGGACAGAACTATGGCTACACCTTC TRBJ1-2 many TRBD1 TRBV6-5
CSARIMQETQHF TGCAGCGCGCGGATCATGCAAGAGACCCAGCATTTT TRBJ1-5 - - TRBV29-1
CASSLSGGASFTEAFF TGTGCCAGCAGCTTAAGCGGGGGGGCAAGTTTCACTGAGGCTTTCTTT TRBJ1-1 - - TRBV7-3
CASGRNPSYNEQFF TGTGCCAGCGGGCGTAATCCATCCTACAATGAGCAGTTCTTC TRBJ2-1 many - TRBV11-3
CSASSNTGELFF TGCAGTGCTAGTTCGAACACCGGGGAGCTGTTTTTT TRBJ2-2 many - TRBV20-1
CASSSTGGSNEKLFF TGTGCCAGTAGTAGTACGGGGGGCTCTAATGAAAAACTGTTTTTT TRBJ1-4 - - TRBV19
CASSQSGGTNEKLFF TGTGCCAGCAGCCAATCCGGGGGAACTAATGAAAAACTGTTTTTT TRBJ1-4 many - TRBV6-6
CASSPPYRDF TGTGCCAGCAGCCCCCCATACCGGGACTTC TRBJ2-5 - - TRBV9
CASSQAGRYGYTF TGCGCCAGCAGCCAAGCAGGGCGTTATGGCTACACCTTC TRBJ1-2 many - TRBV4-1
CSASGPVEGASSYSEQFF TGCAGTGCTAGCGGCCCGGTAGAGGGCGCGAGCTCCTACAGTGAGCAGTTCTTC TRBJ2-1 - - TRBV20-1
CASSGPRGRDGEKLFF TGTGCCAGTAGTGGCCCGCGCGGTAGGGATGGTGAAAAACTGTTTTTT TRBJ1-4 many - TRBV19
CASSLAGGGRETQYF TGTGCCAGCAGCTTAGCAGGGGGCGGGCGAGAGACCCAGTACTTC TRBJ2-5 many TRBD1 TRBV7-6
CASSLADRATVIDEQFF TGTGCCAGCAGCTTAGCCGACAGGGCCACTGTGATCGATGAGCAGTTCTTC TRBJ2-1 many TRBD1 TRBV7-6
CAWAPGDHRGYTF TGTGCCTGGGCCCCAGGGGACCACAGAGGCTACACCTTC TRBJ1-2 many - TRBV30
CAWSFQGRNTEAFF TGTGCCTGGAGTTTCCAGGGGCGGAACACTGAAGCTTTCTTT TRBJ1-1 few - TRBV30
CASSKKTSGISDTQYF TGTGCCAGCAGCAAGAAAACTAGCGGGATTTCAGATACGCAGTATTTT TRBJ2-3 many TRBD2 TRBV5-6
CASSEGRTGRYGYTF TGTGCCAGCAGTGAGGGAAGGACAGGGCGTTATGGCTACACCTTC TRBJ1-2 many TRBD1 TRBV6-1
CAISEIGNDEQFF TGTGCCATCAGTGAAATAGGAAACGATGAGCAGTTCTTC TRBJ2-1 many - TRBV10-3
CASSPIGGEQYF TGTGCCAGCAGCCCCATAGGGGGCGAGCAGTACTTC TRBJ2-7 many - TRBV5-4
CATSRGLLNQPQHF TGTGCCACCAGCAGAGGGCTTCTGAATCAGCCCCAGCATTTT TRBJ1-5 - - TRBV15
CASSLVVGELFF TGTGCCAGCAGCTTGGTTGTGGGGGAGCTGTTTTTT TRBJ2-2 - - TRBV5-6